These 25 T cell receptor beta chains were all obtained from the same sample, sequenced in a study of T cell repertoires in cytomegalovirus infection. TCRdb called the reads again in MiXCR, with one record for every CDR3 protein. The sample gives about 250,000 distinct CDR3 sequences, 6.5% of which show up once; under 7% is in the top ten. The sequenced material came from PBMCs. The receptors shown here come from a human donor in good health (CMV status not recorded). Some clones in this sample may be carry-over from other donors' samples.

This clonotype was seen repeatedly, ten times or more. The V call is TRBV20-1, the J call TRBJ1-6, with D perhaps matching TRBD1 (5 bases). Germline V gene sequence: CDR1 DFQATT, CDR2 SNEGSKA (reference sequence). CDR3 length equals 13 residues. With 3 bases removed from V and 7 bases from J, the gap between germline ends came to 10 bases. Written as DNA, the CDR3 is TGCAGTGCTAGGACAGAGACAAATTCACCCCTCCACTTT. Encoded protein: CSARTETNSPLHF.

This clonotype was detected ten times or more. The chain uses TRBV28 and TRBJ1-2; D gene unclear. Germline-derived CDR1 and CDR2 are MDHEN and SYDVKM. Between the trimmed V and J ends, which lost 5 bases and 5 bases, there was a span of 12 bases. This CDR3 is 13 amino acids long. The CDR3 is CASSPNTDYGYTF. The CDR3 nucleotides read TGTGCCAGCAGTCCTAACACGGATTATGGCTACACCTTC.

This clonotype was seen ten or more times. The chain joins TRBV11-2 to TRBJ2-1, with 9 bases matching TRBD2. The CDR3 is 15 residues long. Trimming cost V 5 bases and J 3 bases; bases outside gene matches: 5. CDR1 SGHAT and CDR2 FQNNGV come from the germline V gene. The CDR3 sequence: CASSRSGGSYNEQFF. CDR3 nucleotide sequence: TGTGCCAGCAGCCGGAGCGGGGGGAGCTACAATGAGCAGTTCTTC.

This clonotype was seen ten or more times. This sequence joins TRBV2 and TRBJ2-3; the D gene is possibly TRBD1 (6 bases). This CDR3 is 15 amino acids long. Germline-derived CDR1 and CDR2 are SNHLY and FYNNEI. Trimming left V 4 bases short and J 0 bases short, with 11 bases between. Written as DNA, the CDR3 is TGTGCCAGCAGTGCCCGGACAGCTAGCACAGATACGCAGTATTTT. Protein sequence: CASSARTASTDTQYF.

This clonotype came up many times. The J gene is TRBJ2-1, the V gene TRBV23-1; TRBD1 agrees at 7 bases. TRBV23-1 is annotated as an ORF whose role is uncertain. J was trimmed by 5 bases and V by 2 bases; bases with no gene match: 6. CDR3 length: 15 amino acids. CDR3 sequence reads: CASSQTDRVNNEQFF. For the CDR3, the DNA is TGCGCCAGCAGTCAAACTGACAGGGTGAACAATGAGCAGTTCTTC.

The V gene is TRBV7-9, the J gene TRBJ1-2; D unclear. CDR3 size: 12 residues. V was trimmed by 1 base and J by 13 bases, leaving 13 bases between them. CDR1 is SEHNR and CDR2 is FQNEAQ in the germline V gene (reference sequence). The CDR3: CASSLVRERRTF. CDR3 DNA sequence: TGTGCCAGCAGCTTAGTGCGGGAGAGGCGCACCTTC.

This clonotype occurred many times. The rearrangement joins TRBV6-5 to TRBJ1-2; maybe TRBD1 (5 bases). V lost 2 bases to trimming and J lost 7 bases, with 8 bases between them. Looked up from germline, CDR1 is MNHEY and CDR2 is SVGAGI. The CDR3 covers 12 residues. The CDR3 is CASSYPGGGYTF. CDR3 bases: TGTGCCAGCAGTTACCCCGGGGGTGGCTACACCTTC.

The V and J genes are TRBV7-2 and TRBJ2-3; D is ambiguous. The CDR3 consists of 14 residues. V was trimmed by 4 bases and J by 2 bases, leaving 10 bases between them. Germline assignment: CDR1 SGHTA and CDR2 FQGNSA. CDR3 sequence reads: CASSSQHPTDTQYF. Here the CDR3 DNA reads TGTGCCAGCAGCTCCCAACACCCCACAGATACGCAGTATTTT. The full variable domain, its missing parts supplied by reference TRBV7-2 and TRBJ2-3, is GAGVSQSPSNKVTEKGKDVELRCDPISGHTALYWYRQSLGQGLEFLIYFQGNSAPDKSGLPSDRFSAERTGGSVSTLTIQRTQQEDSAVYLCASSSQHPTDTQYFGPGTRLTVL.

A few counts support this clonotype. The chain joins TRBV9 to TRBJ2-3; D remains unclear. The V gene lost 0 bases and the J gene lost 2 bases, with 13 bases spanning the gap. The CDR3 spans 16 residues. Germline V lookup: CDR1 SGDLS, CDR2 YYNGEE. This chain's CDR3 is CASSVGEAATTDTQYF. CDR3 nucleotides: TGTGCCAGCAGCGTAGGAGAGGCCGCTACCACAGATACGCAGTATTTT.

This clonotype has a count of ten or more. This sequence joins TRBV12-3 or TRBV12-4 and TRBJ1-5; D possibly corresponds to TRBD1 (6 bases). The CDR3 is 14 amino acids. Trimming pared 6 bases from V and 4 bases from J, leaving 13 bases between. The chain's CDR3 is CASSPGALNQPQHF. The CDR3 nucleotides read TGTGCCAGCAGCCCGGGGGCCCTTAATCAGCCCCAGCATTTT.

This clonotype was observed at least ten times. V gene TRBV28 combines with J gene TRBJ1-4, with D unclear. The CDR3 runs to 10 residues. The V end was cut by 6 bases, the J end by 7 bases, with 3 bases between. From germline, CDR1 is MDHEN and CDR2 SYDVKM. For the CDR3, the DNA is TGTGCCAGCAGAAGTGAAAAACTGTTTTTT. It encodes CASRSEKLFF. The full variable domain, its missing parts supplied by reference TRBV28 and TRBJ1-4, is DVKVTQSSRYLVKRTGEKVFLECVQDMDHENMFWYRQDPGLGLRLIYFSYDVKMKEKGDIPEGYSVSREKKERFSLILESASTNQTSMYLCASRSEKLFFGSGTQLSVL.

The chain is built from TRBV30 and TRBJ1-3, with D maybe TRBD1 (5 bases). The CDR3 totals 14 residues. Germline V gives CDR1 GTSNPN, CDR2 SVGIG (reference sequence). Trimming removed 2 bases from V and 0 bases from J, with 8 bases in between. This CDR3 reads CAWSRGISGNTIYF. The CDR3 DNA reads as TGTGCCTGGAGTAGGGGTATCTCTGGAAACACCATATATTTT.

This clonotype was found many times. V is TRBV12-3 or TRBV12-4 and J is TRBJ2-7; 7 bases agree with TRBD2. The CDR3 is 16 amino acids. J was trimmed by 4 bases and V by 1 base; bases with no gene match: 10. In DNA form, the CDR3 reads TGTGCCAGCAGTTTAGTTTTGGGGGGGAATGAATACGAGCAGTACTTC. This gives the protein CASSLVLGGNEYEQYF.

This clonotype showed up many times. This chain connects TRBV6-5 to TRBJ1-1; TRBD1 might be the D (6 bases). Germline CDR1 reads MNHEY; CDR2 reads SVGAGI. The CDR3 contains 14 residues. Trimming shortened V by 2 bases and J by 4 bases, and 11 bases separated the two germline ends. CDR3 in DNA: TGTGCCAGCAGTTACAGGGGGGGAGTCACTGAAGCTTTCTTT. It specifies CASSYRGGVTEAFF.

This clonotype showed up just a few times. The chain carries TRBV15 and TRBJ1-2; D not resolved. Germline CDR1 is LNHNV and CDR2 is YYDKDF (reference sequence). The CDR3 spans 16 residues. V was trimmed by 0 bases and J by 4 bases, leaving 15 bases between them. The chain's CDR3 is CATSRDRVGSPYGYTF. CDR3 DNA: TGTGCCACCAGCAGAGATAGGGTCGGCAGTCCCTATGGCTACACCTTC.

This clonotype showed up many times. The rearrangement uses TRBV6-2 or TRBV6-3 and TRBJ1-5, with a possible D match to TRBD1 (5 bases). The CDR3 contains 14 residues. CDR1 MNHEY and CDR2 SVGEGT come from the germline V gene. The germline V and J ends were trimmed by 7 bases and 7 bases, with 17 bases remaining between them. The chain's CDR3 is CASKQSGVHQPQHF. The CDR3, as DNA: TGTGCCAGCAAGCAGTCGGGGGTTCACCAGCCCCAGCATTTT.

This clonotype was observed at least ten times. This chain connects TRBV29-1 to TRBJ2-5, with D perhaps matching TRBD1 (6 bases). The CDR3 consists of 13 residues. V was trimmed by 6 bases and J by 0 bases, leaving 11 bases between them. Germline CDR1 reads SQVTM; CDR2 reads ANQGSEA. The CDR3 region has the DNA TGCAGCGTGGGACAAACGTACCAAGAGACCCAGTACTTC. It encodes CSVGQTYQETQYF.

The gene calls are TRBV12-3 or TRBV12-4 and TRBJ2-1; no reliable D call. This CDR3 spans 16 amino acids. V lost 5 bases to trimming and J lost 3 bases, with 17 bases between them. Here the CDR3 reads CASSARPLGLYNEQFF. CDR3 DNA sequence: TGTGCCAGCAGTGCTCGACCGTTGGGCCTCTACAATGAGCAGTTCTTC.

This clonotype was seen at least ten times. The rearrangement uses TRBV7-9 and TRBJ2-1; weak D call: TRBD2 (6 bases). Trimming stripped 4 bases from V and 0 bases from J, with 16 bases between. Germline V gene data show CDR1 as SEHNR and CDR2 as FQNEAQ (reference sequence). This CDR3 is built from 17 residues. The CDR3 sequence is CASSSSLRGGSYNEQFF. The CDR3 nucleotides are TGTGCCAGCAGCTCATCCCTCCGGGGAGGCTCCTACAATGAGCAGTTCTTC.

This clonotype was counted at least ten times. V and J are TRBV11-3 and TRBJ2-2, with 9 bases identical to TRBD2. Germline assignment: CDR1 SGHNT and CDR2 YENEEA. The CDR3 totals 15 residues. J lost 3 bases, V lost 3 bases, and 2 bases had no gene match. As DNA, the CDR3 is TGTGCCAGCAGCTTTAGCGGGGGAGACACCGGGGAGCTGTTTTTT. It translates to CASSFSGGDTGELFF.

This clonotype was detected ten times or more. The rearrangement joins TRBV7-2 to TRBJ2-3; 8 bases agree with TRBD2. This CDR3 has 15 residues. Germline loops: CDR1 SGHTA, CDR2 FQGNSA. V trimming: 3 bases; J trimming: 7 bases; junction bases outside the gene matches: 9. The CDR3 here is CASSFSGGAWNTQYF. The CDR3 nucleotides are TGTGCCAGCAGCTTCAGCGGGGGAGCCTGGAATACGCAGTATTTT.

This clonotype was observed a handful of times. The V gene is TRBV27, the J gene TRBJ1-1; the D is unclear. The CDR3 is 14 amino acids. CDR1 MNHEY and CDR2 SMNVEV come from the germline V gene (reference sequence). Trimming left V 5 bases short and J 4 bases short, with 14 bases between. CDR3 sequence reads: CASSPPPGFTEAFF. DNA of the CDR3: TGTGCCAGCAGTCCTCCTCCGGGGTTCACTGAAGCTTTCTTT.

This clonotype was detected ten times or more. The V call is TRBV2, the J call TRBJ2-7; 7 bases are shared with TRBD2. The junction had 11 bases not matched to a gene; V was cut back by 3 bases and J by 3 bases. The CDR3 loop spans 16 amino acids. Germline V gives CDR1 SNHLY, CDR2 FYNNEI. As DNA, the CDR3 is TGTGCCAGCAGTGAGGGGATAGGACTAGGGTTCTACGAGCAGTACTTC. The encoded protein is CASSEGIGLGFYEQYF.

This clonotype occurred many times. CDR3 in amino acids: CASSSPGGLFEQYF. CDR3 DNA: TGTGCCAGCAGCTCCCCGGGGGGTCTCTTCGAGCAGTACTTC. V and J are TRBV7-2 and TRBJ2-7; 7 nucleotides line up with TRBD2. The germline V gene has CDR1 SGHTA and CDR2 FQGNSA. The CDR3 contains 14 residues. Trimming took 4 bases from V and 6 from J; bases not matched to a gene: 9.

This clonotype was counted ten times or more. Written as DNA, the CDR3 is TGTGCCATCAGCGGGTCGGATACGCAGTATTTT. As protein: CAISGSDTQYF. The chain joins TRBV10-3 to TRBJ2-3, with D hard to call. Trimming stripped 6 bases from V and 6 bases from J, with 7 bases between. The CDR3 has 11 amino acids. Germline CDR1 reads ENHRY; CDR2 reads SYGVKD.